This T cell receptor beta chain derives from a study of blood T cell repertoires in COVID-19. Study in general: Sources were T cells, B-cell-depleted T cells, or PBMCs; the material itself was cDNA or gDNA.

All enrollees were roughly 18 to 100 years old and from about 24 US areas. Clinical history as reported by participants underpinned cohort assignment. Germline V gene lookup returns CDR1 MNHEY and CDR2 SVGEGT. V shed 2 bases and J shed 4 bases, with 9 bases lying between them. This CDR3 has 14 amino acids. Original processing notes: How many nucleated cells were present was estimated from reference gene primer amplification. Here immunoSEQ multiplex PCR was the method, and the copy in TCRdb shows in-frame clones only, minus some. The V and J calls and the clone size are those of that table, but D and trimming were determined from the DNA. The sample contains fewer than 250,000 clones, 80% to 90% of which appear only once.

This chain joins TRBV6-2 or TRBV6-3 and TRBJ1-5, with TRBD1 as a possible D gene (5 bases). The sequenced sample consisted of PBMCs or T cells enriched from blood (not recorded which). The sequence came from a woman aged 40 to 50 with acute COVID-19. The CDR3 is CASSYPRVNQPQHF. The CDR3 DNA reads TGTGCCAGCAGTTACCCCAGGGTGAATCAGCCCCAGCATTTT.